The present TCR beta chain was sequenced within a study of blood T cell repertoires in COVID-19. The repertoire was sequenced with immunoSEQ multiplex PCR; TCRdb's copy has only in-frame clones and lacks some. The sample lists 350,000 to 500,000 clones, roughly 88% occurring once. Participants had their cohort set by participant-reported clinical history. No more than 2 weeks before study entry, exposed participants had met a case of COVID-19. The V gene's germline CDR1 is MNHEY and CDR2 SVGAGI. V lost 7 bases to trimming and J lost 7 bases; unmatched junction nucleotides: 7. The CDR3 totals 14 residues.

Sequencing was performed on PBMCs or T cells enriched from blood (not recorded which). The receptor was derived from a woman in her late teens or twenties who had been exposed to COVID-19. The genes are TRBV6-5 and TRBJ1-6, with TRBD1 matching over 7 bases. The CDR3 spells CASTYGGQNSPLHF. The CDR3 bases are TGTGCCAGCACCTACGGGGGACAGAATTCACCCCTCCACTTT.